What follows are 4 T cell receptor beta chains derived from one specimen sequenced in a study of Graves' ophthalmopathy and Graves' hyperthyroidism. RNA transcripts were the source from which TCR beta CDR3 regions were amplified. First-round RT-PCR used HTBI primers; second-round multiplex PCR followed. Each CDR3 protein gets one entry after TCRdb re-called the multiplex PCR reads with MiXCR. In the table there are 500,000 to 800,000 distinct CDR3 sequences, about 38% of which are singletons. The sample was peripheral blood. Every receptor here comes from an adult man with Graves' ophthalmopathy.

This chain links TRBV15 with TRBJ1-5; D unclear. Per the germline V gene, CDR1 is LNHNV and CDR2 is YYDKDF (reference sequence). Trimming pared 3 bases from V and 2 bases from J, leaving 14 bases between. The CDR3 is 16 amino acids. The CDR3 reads CATSSYYGDGNQPQHF. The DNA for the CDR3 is TGTGCCACCAGCAGTTACTACGGGGATGGCAATCAGCCCCAGCATTTT. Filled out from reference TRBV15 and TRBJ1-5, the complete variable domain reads DAMVIQNPRYQVTQFGKPVTLSCSQTLNHNVMYWYQQKSSQAPKLLFHYYDKDFNNEADTPDNFQSRRPNTSFCFLDIRSPGLGDTAMYLCATSSYYGDGNQPQHFGDGTRLSIL.

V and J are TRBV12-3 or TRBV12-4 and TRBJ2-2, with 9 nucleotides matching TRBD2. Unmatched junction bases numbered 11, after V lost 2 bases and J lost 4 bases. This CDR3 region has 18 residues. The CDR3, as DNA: TGTGCCAGCAGTTTATGGGCCCCGCGGGAGGGAAGCACCGGGGAGCTGTTTTTT. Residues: CASSLWAPREGSTGELFF.

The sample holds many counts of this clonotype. This CDR3 reads CASSPGHGIYGYTF. Written as DNA, the CDR3 is TGTGCCAGCAGCCCGGGACACGGAATATATGGCTACACCTTC. The V gene is TRBV7-3, the J gene TRBJ1-2; D perhaps matches TRBD1 (6 bases). Germline V lookup: CDR1 SGHTA, CDR2 FQGTGA. V was shortened by 5 bases and J by 5 bases, with 15 bases between the two germline ends. There are 14 residues in the CDR3.

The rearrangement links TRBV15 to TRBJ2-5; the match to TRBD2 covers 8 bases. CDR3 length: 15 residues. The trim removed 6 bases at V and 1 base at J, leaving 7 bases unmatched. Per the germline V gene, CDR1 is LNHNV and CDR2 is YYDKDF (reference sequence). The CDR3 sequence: CATSFGGGIQETQYF. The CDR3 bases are TGTGCCACCAGTTTCGGGGGGGGGATCCAAGAGACCCAGTACTTC.